This entry lists 26 T cell receptor beta chains sequenced from one sample in a study of T cells after yellow fever vaccination. Each CDR3 protein is one row after TCRdb ran MiXCR on the 5' RACE reads. Here the sample spans more than 300,000 distinct CDR3 sequences, approximately 12% being singletons. The input for sequencing was CD4+ T cells sorted from PBMCs, taken 45 days after the yellow fever booster vaccination. The receptors here all came from a man younger than 35 who received the YFV17D yellow fever vaccine.

The V gene is TRBV2, the J gene TRBJ2-1, with a tentative D call TRBD1 (6 bases). The V end was cut by 2 bases, the J end by 9 bases, with 17 bases between. Germline CDR1 and CDR2: SNHLY and FYNNEI. The CDR3 consists of 15 residues. The CDR3 sequence is CASSEIGPAGAEQFF. The CDR3 coding sequence is TGTGCCAGCAGTGAAATTGGGCCAGCAGGGGCTGAGCAGTTCTTC.

With respect to this clonotype: A much more abundant neighbour one base away suggests this may be a read error. The chain carries TRBV6-5 and TRBJ1-1; TRBD1 matches at 8 bases. Germline assignment: CDR1 MNHEY and CDR2 SVGAGI. V was pared by 6 bases and J by 4 bases, with 4 bases of the junction left unmatched. This CDR3 region has 13 residues. The DNA for the CDR3 is TGTGCCAGCAGATTCACAGGGGGCACTGAAGCTTTCTTT. Translated, it gives CASRFTGGTEAFF.

A few counts support this clonotype. CDR3 bases: TGTGCCAGCAGCCAAGACTTGTACCAGAACACTGAAGCTTTCTTT. Its translation is CASSQDLYQNTEAFF. This chain joins TRBV4-2 and TRBJ1-1; D unresolved. The CDR3 contains 15 residues. V was cut by 0 bases and J by 1 base, with 9 bases left in between. Germline assignment: CDR1 LGHNA and CDR2 YNFKEQ.

This chain links TRBV4-3 with TRBJ2-7, with D possibly TRBD2 on 6 matching bases. The germline gives CDR1 LGHNA, CDR2 YSLEER. V lost 1 base, J lost 6 bases, and 13 bases lay in between. The CDR3 is 14 amino acids. CDR3 amino acids: CASSQGTGESEQYV. The CDR3 nucleotides read TGCGCCAGCAGCCAAGGGACGGGGGAGTCCGAGCAGTACGTC.

The chain recombines TRBV5-1 with TRBJ1-2; D perhaps matches TRBD1 (5 bases). V was trimmed by 2 bases and J by 2 bases, leaving 13 bases between them. Germline CDR1 reads SGHRS; CDR2 reads YFSETQ. The length of the CDR3 is 15 residues. In nucleotides, the CDR3 is TGCGCCAGCAGCTTATCCGGGGGACCGAACTATGGCTACACCTTC. Translated: CASSLSGGPNYGYTF.

In its sample, this clonotype was seen a few times. The chain is built from TRBV4-1 and TRBJ1-4; no reliable D call. CDR1 is MGHRA, CDR2 YSYEKL, per germline. This CDR3 region has 16 residues. V gave up 1 base and J gave up 0 bases, with 9 bases separating them. CDR3 coding DNA: TGCGCCAGCAGCCAAGGCCGAGTTGCAACTAATGAAAAACTGTTTTTT. Its protein is CASSQGRVATNEKLFF.

The table lists this clonotype with a few counts. The gene calls are TRBV12-3 or TRBV12-4 and TRBJ1-1; D possibly corresponds to TRBD1 (5 bases). V gave up 3 bases and J gave up 5 bases, with 10 bases separating them. This CDR3 has 13 amino acids. The CDR3 sequence is CASSFLGVTEAFF. As DNA, the CDR3 is TGTGCCAGCAGTTTTCTGGGGGTGACTGAAGCTTTCTTT.

The chain uses TRBV20-1 and TRBJ2-2; D not certain. From germline, CDR1 is DFQATT and CDR2 SNEGSKA (reference sequence). Trimming took 5 bases from V and 3 from J, leaving 4 bases between them. This CDR3 contains 11 residues. The CDR3 bases are TGCAGTGCTCATTACACCGGGGAGCTGTTTTTT. It is translated as CSAHYTGELFF.

This clonotype was detected many times. J is TRBJ2-2 and V is TRBV4-1; D may correspond to TRBD1 or TRBD2 (5 bases each). The CDR3 has 15 amino acids. V lost 1 base and J lost 1, with 7 bases in between. Germline V lookup: CDR1 MGHRA, CDR2 YSYEKL. DNA for the CDR3: TGCGCCAGCAGCCAAGGGGACCAGAACACCGGGGAGCTGTTTTTT. This codes for CASSQGDQNTGELFF.

This clonotype was counted a few times. With a much larger clone just one base away, this may be a read error. This chain joins TRBV5-6 and TRBJ1-2; 8 nucleotides align to TRBD1. The junction had 4 bases not matched to a gene; V was cut back by 5 bases and J by 7 bases. The germline V gene has CDR1 SGHDT and CDR2 YYEEEE. The CDR3 totals 12 residues. The CDR3 coding sequence is TGTGCCAGCAGATTAGGGACAGGTGGCTACACCTTC. This gives the protein CASRLGTGGYTF.

The CDR3 region is CASTSGGEDTQYF. The CDR3 nucleotides are TGCGCCAGCACTTCCGGGGGGGAGGATACGCAGTATTTT. The chain couples TRBV5-1 to TRBJ2-3; TRBD2 agrees at 8 bases. The CDR3 extends over 13 amino acids. V shed 6 bases, J shed 6 bases, and the junction held 6 bases outside the gene matches. Per germline, CDR1 SGHRS and CDR2 YFSETQ.

Only a few counts were recorded for this clonotype. Compared with germline, one end of the junction differs, possibly owing to a read error. The chain uses TRBV28 and TRBJ2-5, with a tentative D call TRBD1 (5 bases). Germline-derived CDR1 and CDR2 are MDHEN and SYDVKM. This CDR3 has 14 residues. The CDR3 DNA reads as TGTGCCAGCGGTTTAGTATGGTCAGGGAAGACCCAGTACTTC. Translating it yields CASGLVWSGKTQYF.

This clonotype was recorded a few times. The chain recombines TRBV5-1 with TRBJ1-1, with 8 positions matching TRBD1. The CDR3 sequence is 14 residues long. Germline V gene sequence: CDR1 SGHRS, CDR2 YFSETQ. The junction had 10 bases not matched to a gene; V was cut back by 4 bases and J by 8 bases. This CDR3 is CASSKDRATGEAFF. The DNA for the CDR3 is TGCGCCAGCAGCAAGGACAGGGCCACAGGGGAAGCTTTCTTT.

This clonotype was counted a few times. The gene calls are TRBV7-2 and TRBJ1-6; TRBD1 matches 8 bases. The CDR3 has 15 residues. CDR1 is SGHTA and CDR2 is FQGNSA in the germline V gene. The junction had 10 bases not matched to a gene; V was cut back by 5 bases and J by 10 bases. CDR3 DNA sequence: TGTGCCAGCAGCACACGGACAGGGAGGTCCTCACCCCTCCACTTT. Protein product: CASSTRTGRSSPLHF.

This clonotype was counted a few times. This chain links TRBV7-9 with TRBJ1-1; no firm D call. V lost 6 bases and J 11 bases, leaving 22 bases between the germline ends. The germline V gene has CDR1 SEHNR and CDR2 FQNEAQ (reference sequence). The CDR3 runs 14 residues. The CDR3, as DNA: TGTGCCAGCAGTTATAGACCACGATCAACTGGGGCTTTCTTT. It yields the protein CASSYRPRSTGAFF.

This clonotype has a count of ten or more. This chain links TRBV7-3 with TRBJ1-1; no definite D call. This CDR3 has 15 amino acids. Germline V gene data show CDR1 as SGHTA and CDR2 as FQGTGA. The V end was cut by 5 bases, the J end by 4 bases, with 17 bases between. CDR3 loop: CASSNSGLSPTEAFF. DNA of the CDR3: TGTGCCAGCAGCAACTCTGGGTTAAGCCCCACTGAAGCTTTCTTT. The entire variable domain, with the rest obtained from reference TRBV7-3 and TRBJ1-1, is as follows: GAGVSQTPSNKVTEKGKYVELRCDPISGHTALYWYRQSLGQGPEFLIYFQGTGAADDSGLPNDRFFAVRPEGSVSTLKIQRTERGDSAVYLCASSNSGLSPTEAFFGQGTRLTVV.

This sequence joins TRBV2 and TRBJ1-1; D unclear. The V and J ends lost 7 bases and 7 bases respectively, with 10 bases between them. CDR1 and CDR2 (germline): SNHLY, FYNNEI. The CDR3 is made up of 11 amino acids. This CDR3 reads CASILQGEAFF. As DNA, the CDR3 is TGTGCCAGCATACTCCAAGGTGAAGCTTTCTTT.

The V gene is TRBV12-3 or TRBV12-4, the J gene TRBJ2-7; D is uncertain. The CDR3 is 13 residues long. The V gene lost 3 bases and the J gene lost 8 bases, with 14 bases spanning the gap. CDR3 sequence: CASSFGPRRQQYV. CDR3 DNA: TGTGCCAGCAGTTTCGGGCCTAGACGGCAGCAGTACGTC.

The chain carries TRBV20-1 and TRBJ2-5, with a weak D call TRBD2 (5 bases). This CDR3 contains 14 residues. Trimming removed 6 bases from V and 5 bases from J, with 19 bases in between. In germline, CDR1 is DFQATT, CDR2 SNEGSKA (reference sequence). CDR3 protein: CSAIRGSLLETQYF. CDR3 bases: TGCAGTGCCATACGGGGTTCCCTTTTGGAGACCCAGTACTTC.

This rearrangement joins TRBV27 to TRBJ1-2; a possible D gene is TRBD1 (5 bases). Germline-derived CDR1 and CDR2 are MNHEY and SMNVEV (reference sequence). The CDR3 totals 14 residues. The germline V and J ends were trimmed by 5 bases and 4 bases, with 14 bases remaining between them. The CDR3: CASSRQLPGYGYTF. DNA for the CDR3: TGTGCCAGCAGTCGACAGCTCCCCGGCTATGGCTACACCTTC.

The table lists this clonotype with a few counts. The chain's CDR3 is CASSQEAGSSGANVLTF. The CDR3 DNA reads as TGTGCCAGCAGCCAAGAGGCGGGGAGCTCTGGGGCCAACGTCCTGACTTTC. The chain recombines TRBV4-2 with TRBJ2-6; possible D gene TRBD2, 6 bases. Trimming took 0 bases from V and 0 from J, leaving 9 bases between them. The CDR3 contains 17 residues. CDR1 is LGHNA, CDR2 YNFKEQ, per germline.

This chain uses TRBV28 with TRBJ2-1, with a weak D call TRBD2 (5 bases). Trimming took 7 bases from V and 6 from J, leaving 10 bases between them. From germline, CDR1 is MDHEN and CDR2 SYDVKM. The CDR3 runs to 12 residues. This CDR3 is CASTVGGNEQFF. The CDR3 DNA reads TGTGCCAGCACGGTCGGAGGCAATGAGCAGTTCTTC. Full variable domain (outside the CDR3, taken from reference TRBV28 and TRBJ2-1): DVKVTQSSRYLVKRTGEKVFLECVQDMDHENMFWYRQDPGLGLRLIYFSYDVKMKEKGDIPEGYSVSREKKERFSLILESASTNQTSMYLCASTVGGNEQFFGPGTRLTVL.

This clonotype was counted a few times. This chain uses TRBV3-1 with TRBJ2-7, with TRBD1 matching over 7 bases. Germline lookup yields CDR1 LGHDT and CDR2 YNNKEL (reference sequence). The CDR3 totals 14 residues. V lost 4 bases to trimming and J lost 2 bases; unmatched junction nucleotides: 5. The CDR3 nucleotides are TGTGCCAGCAGCCCCGACAGGGTACCCTACGAGCAGTACGTC. Protein sequence: CASSPDRVPYEQYV.

In its sample, this clonotype was seen a few times. This chain connects TRBV4-2 to TRBJ2-7; 8 positions match TRBD1. V trimming: 3 bases; J trimming: 5 bases; junction bases outside the gene matches: 6. Germline V gene sequence: CDR1 LGHNA, CDR2 YNFKEQ. CDR3 length equals 14 residues. The CDR3 protein is CASSHGQGGHEQYF. CDR3 DNA: TGTGCCAGCAGCCATGGACAGGGAGGACACGAGCAGTACTTC.

The CDR3 nucleotides read TGTGCCAGCAGCGATCGACAGGGACTCTACGAGCAGTACTTC. This encodes CASSDRQGLYEQYF. The rearrangement links TRBV3-1 to TRBJ2-7; tentative D call: TRBD1 (7 bases). Trimming left V 5 bases short and J 3 bases short, with 14 bases between. CDR3 length: 14 residues. Germline-derived CDR1 and CDR2 are LGHDT and YNNKEL (reference sequence).

The sample holds many counts of this clonotype. The genes are TRBV5-1 and TRBJ2-2; D unresolved. V was clipped by 4 bases and J by 1 base, with 8 bases between them. The CDR3 sequence is 14 residues long. Germline V gene lookup returns CDR1 SGHRS and CDR2 YFSETQ. This chain's CDR3 is CASSPGMNTGELFF. Written as DNA, the CDR3 is TGCGCCAGCAGCCCAGGAATGAACACCGGGGAGCTGTTTTTT.